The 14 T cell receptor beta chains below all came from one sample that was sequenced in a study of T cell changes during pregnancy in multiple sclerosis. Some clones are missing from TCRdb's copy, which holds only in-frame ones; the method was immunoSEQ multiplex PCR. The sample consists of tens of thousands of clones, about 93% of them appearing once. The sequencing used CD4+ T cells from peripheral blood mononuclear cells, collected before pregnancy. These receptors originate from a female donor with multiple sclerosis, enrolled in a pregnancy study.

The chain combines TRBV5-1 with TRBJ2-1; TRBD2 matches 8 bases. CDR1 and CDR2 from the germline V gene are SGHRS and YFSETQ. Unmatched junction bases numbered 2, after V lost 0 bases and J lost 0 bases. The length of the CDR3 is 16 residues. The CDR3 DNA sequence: TGCGCCAGCAGCTTGGGTCTAGCGGGCTCCTACAATGAGCAGTTCTTC. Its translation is CASSLGLAGSYNEQFF.

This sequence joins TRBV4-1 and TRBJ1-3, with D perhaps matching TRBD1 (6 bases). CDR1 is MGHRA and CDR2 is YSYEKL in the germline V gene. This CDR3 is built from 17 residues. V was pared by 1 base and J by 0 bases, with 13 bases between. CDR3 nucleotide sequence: TGCGCCAGCAGCCAAGTAGGGACACCTTCCTCTGGAAACACCATATATTTT. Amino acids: CASSQVGTPSSGNTIYF.

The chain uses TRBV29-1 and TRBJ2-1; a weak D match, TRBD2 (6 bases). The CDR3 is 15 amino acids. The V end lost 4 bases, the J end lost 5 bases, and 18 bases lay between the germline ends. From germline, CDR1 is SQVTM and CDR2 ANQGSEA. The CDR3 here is CSVVRGSPLDNEQFF. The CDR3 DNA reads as TGCAGCGTTGTTCGGGGGAGTCCCTTGGACAATGAGCAGTTCTTC.

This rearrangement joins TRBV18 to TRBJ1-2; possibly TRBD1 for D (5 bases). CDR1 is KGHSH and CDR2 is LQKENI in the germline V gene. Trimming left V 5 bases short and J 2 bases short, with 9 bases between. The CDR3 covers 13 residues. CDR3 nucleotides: TGTGCCAGCTCATCGACAGTAAACTATGGCTACACCTTC. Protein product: CASSSTVNYGYTF.

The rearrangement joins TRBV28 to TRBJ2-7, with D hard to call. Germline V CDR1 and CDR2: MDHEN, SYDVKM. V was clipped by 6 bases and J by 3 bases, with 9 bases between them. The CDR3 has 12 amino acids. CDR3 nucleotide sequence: TGTGCCAGCAGAGCCTCGAGCTACGAGCAGTACTTC. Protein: CASRASSYEQYF.

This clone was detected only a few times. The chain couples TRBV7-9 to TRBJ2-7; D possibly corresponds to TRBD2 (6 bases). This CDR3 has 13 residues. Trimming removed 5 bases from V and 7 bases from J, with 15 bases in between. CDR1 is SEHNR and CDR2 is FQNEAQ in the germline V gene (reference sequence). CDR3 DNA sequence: TGTGCCAGCAGCCCGAGGGAGGCAGCGGAGCAGTACTTC. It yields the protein CASSPREAAEQYF.

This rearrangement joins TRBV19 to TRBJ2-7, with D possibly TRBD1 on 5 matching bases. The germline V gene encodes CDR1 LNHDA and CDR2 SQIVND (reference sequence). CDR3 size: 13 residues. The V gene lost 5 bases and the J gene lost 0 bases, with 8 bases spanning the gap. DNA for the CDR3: TGTGCCAGTAGTCCCACAGGCTCCTACGAGCAGTACTTC. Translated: CASSPTGSYEQYF.

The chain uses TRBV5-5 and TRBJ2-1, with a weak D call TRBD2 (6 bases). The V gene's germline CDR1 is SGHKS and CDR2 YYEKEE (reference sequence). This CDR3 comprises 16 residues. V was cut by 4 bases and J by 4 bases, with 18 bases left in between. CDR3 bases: TGTGCCAGCAGCCCGTTGGGGGGTAGAAGTTACAATGAGCAGTTCTTC. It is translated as CASSPLGGRSYNEQFF.

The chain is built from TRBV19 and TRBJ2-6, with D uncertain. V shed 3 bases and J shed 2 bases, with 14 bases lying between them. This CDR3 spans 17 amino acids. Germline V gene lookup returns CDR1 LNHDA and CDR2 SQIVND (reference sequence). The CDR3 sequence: CASSIPRPSTGANVLTF. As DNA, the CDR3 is TGTGCCAGTAGTATCCCCCGCCCTAGTACTGGGGCCAACGTCCTGACTTTC. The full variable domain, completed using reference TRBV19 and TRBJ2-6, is DGGITQSPKYLFRKEGQNVTLSCEQNLNHDAMYWYRQDPGQGLRLIYYSQIVNDFQKGDIAEGYSVSREKKESFPLTVTSAQKNPTAFYLCASSIPRPSTGANVLTFGAGSRLTVL.

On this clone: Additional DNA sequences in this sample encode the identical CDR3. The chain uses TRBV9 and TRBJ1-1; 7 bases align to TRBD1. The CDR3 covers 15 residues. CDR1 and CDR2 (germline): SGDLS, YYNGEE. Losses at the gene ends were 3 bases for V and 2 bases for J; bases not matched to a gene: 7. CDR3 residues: CASSAQGELNTEAFF. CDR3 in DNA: TGTGCCAGCAGCGCGCAGGGGGAACTAAACACTGAAGCTTTCTTT.

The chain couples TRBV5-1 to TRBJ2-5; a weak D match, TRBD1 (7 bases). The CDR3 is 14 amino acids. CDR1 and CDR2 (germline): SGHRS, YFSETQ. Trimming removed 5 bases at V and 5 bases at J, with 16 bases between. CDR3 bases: TGCGCCAGCAGGATAGGAGGGGGCGACGAGACCCAGTACTTC. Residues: CASRIGGGDETQYF.

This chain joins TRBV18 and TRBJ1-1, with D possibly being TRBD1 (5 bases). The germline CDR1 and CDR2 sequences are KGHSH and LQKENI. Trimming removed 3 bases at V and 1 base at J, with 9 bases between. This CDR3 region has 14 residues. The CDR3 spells CASSPTGRNTEAFF. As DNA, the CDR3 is TGTGCCAGCTCACCTACAGGAAGGAACACTGAAGCTTTCTTT.

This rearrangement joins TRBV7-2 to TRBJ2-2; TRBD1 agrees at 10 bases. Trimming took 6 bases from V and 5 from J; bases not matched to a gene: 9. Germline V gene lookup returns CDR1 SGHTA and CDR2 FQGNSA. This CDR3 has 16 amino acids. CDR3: CASRSRQGASTGELFF. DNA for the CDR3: TGTGCCAGCAGGTCCAGACAGGGGGCTAGTACCGGGGAGCTGTTTTTT. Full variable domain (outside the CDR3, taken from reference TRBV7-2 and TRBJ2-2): GAGVSQSPSNKVTEKGKDVELRCDPISGHTALYWYRQSLGQGLEFLIYFQGNSAPDKSGLPSDRFSAERTGGSVSTLTIQRTQQEDSAVYLCASRSRQGASTGELFFGEGSRLTVL.

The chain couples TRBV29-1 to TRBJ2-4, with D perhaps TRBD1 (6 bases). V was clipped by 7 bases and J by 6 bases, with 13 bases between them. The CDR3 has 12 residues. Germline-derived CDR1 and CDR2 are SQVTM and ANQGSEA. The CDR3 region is CSGLSGVNIQYF. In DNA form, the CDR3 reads TGCAGCGGACTCTCAGGGGTAAACATTCAGTACTTC.